The 8 T cell receptor beta chains in this list originate from one sample, sequenced in a study of T cells in women clearing cervical HPV infection. TCRdb's copy holds only in-frame clones and misses some; the assay was immunoSEQ multiplex PCR. This sample lists some 46,000 clones; its ten largest clones have 35%. Sequencing used blood buffy coat. The receptors were gathered from a woman aged 18 to 75 with a cervical HPV16 infection that either progressed to CIN3+ or cleared (not recorded which).

As for this clone: One end of the junction varies from germline; a read error may be responsible. The read halts 3 residues ahead of the CDR3 end, with the missing end drawn from the germline J gene. The genes are TRBV4-2 and TRBJ2-5; TRBD1 might be the D (5 bases). The CDR3 is 14 residues long. Germline lookup yields CDR1 LGHNA and CDR2 YNFKEQ. CDR3 region: CASSQGSGKETQYF. The DNA read from the CDR3 is TGCGCCAGCAGCCAAGGGTCAGGGAAGGAGACC.

Worth noting for this clone: Read coverage stops 3 residues before the CDR3 terminus; the germline J gene supplies the remainder. This chain joins TRBV11-3 and TRBJ1-1, with D unresolved. There are 12 residues in the CDR3. V lost 7 bases and J lost 0, with 6 bases in between. Germline V gene sequence: CDR1 SGHNT, CDR2 YENEEA. The CDR3 DNA, read in part, is TGTGCCAGCAACAAGGTGAACACTGAA. The encoded protein is CASNKVNTE. The CDR3 reads in full as CASNKVNTEAFF.

Comments on this clone: The read falls 3 residues short of the CDR3 end, and the missing part is taken from the germline J gene. The chain links TRBV6-7 to TRBJ1-1; unclear D gene. TRBV6-7 has ORF status, its function being uncertain. This CDR3 is 14 amino acids long. V was trimmed by 7 bases and J by 1 base, leaving 13 bases between them. The CDR3 bases that were read are TGTGCCAGCACCTTGTCTTGTCGGAACACTGAA. It is translated as CASTLSCRNTE. The CDR3 in its entirety is CASTLSCRNTEAFF.

Details on this clone: Read data end 3 residues before the CDR3 end; the end is taken from the germline J gene. The chain couples TRBV2 to TRBJ1-6; no definite D call. The germline CDR1 and CDR2 sequences are SNHLY and FYNNEI. This CDR3 contains 14 residues. V shed 4 bases and J shed 8 bases, with 12 bases lying between them. The CDR3 DNA, read in part, is TGTGCCAGCAGTGGAGGGCTTAGGGATTCACCC. Protein: CASSGGLRDSP. The full CDR3 is CASSGGLRDSPLHF. The full variable domain, in which reference TRBV2 and TRBJ1-6 provide the parts outside the CDR3, is EPEVTQTPSHQVTQMGQEVILRCVPISNHLYFYWYRQILGQKVEFLVSFYNNEISEKSEIFDDQFSVERPDGSNFTLKIRSTKLEDSAMYFCASSGGLRDSPLHFGNGTRLTVT.

The covered CDR3 bases are TGTGCCAGTAGTAGGATGGGGGCGTCTACTGAA. Amino acid sequence: CASSRMGASTE. The CDR3 reads in full as CASSRMGASTEAFF. This sequence joins TRBV19 and TRBJ1-1, with D tentatively TRBD1 (6 bases). Read data end 3 residues before the CDR3 end; the end is taken from the germline J gene. Per the germline V gene, CDR1 is LNHDA and CDR2 is SQIVND (reference sequence). V was pared by 4 bases and J by 5 bases, with 14 bases between. The CDR3 is made up of 14 amino acids. The variable domain in full, with the rest retrieved from reference TRBV19 and TRBJ1-1, is DGGITQSPKYLFRKEGQNVTLSCEQNLNHDAMYWYRQDPGQGLRLIYYSQIVNDFQKGDIAEGYSVSREKKESFPLTVTSAQKNPTAFYLCASSRMGASTEAFFGQGTRLTVV.

In regard to this clone: The CDR3 end lies 3 residues beyond the end of the read and is filled in from the germline J gene. This chain connects TRBV7-2 to TRBJ1-1; no clear D. With 2 bases removed from V and 1 base from J, the gap between germline ends came to 8 bases. This CDR3 is built from 14 residues. CDR1 SGHTA and CDR2 FQGNSA come from the germline V gene. The CDR3 bases that were read are TGTGCCAGCAGCTTACAGCCGGGGAACACTGAA. Its translation: CASSLQPGNTE. Given in full, the CDR3 is CASSLQPGNTEAFF.

In regard to this clone: With the read ending 3 residues before the CDR3 end, the germline J gene is used to fill in that end. V is TRBV7-2 and J is TRBJ2-1; weak D call: TRBD2 (6 bases). This CDR3 is 15 amino acids long. CDR1 is SGHTA, CDR2 FQGNSA, per germline. V was trimmed by 8 bases and J by 0 bases, leaving 14 bases between them. The sequenced CDR3 bases are TGTGCCAGCGGAGCGGGCCCGAGCTCCTACAATGAG. Protein product: CASGAGPSSYNE. The full CDR3 sequence reads CASGAGPSSYNEQFF.

As concerns this clone: The sequenced fragment ends 3 residues before the CDR3 boundary, so the rest is inferred from the germline J gene. The chain is built from TRBV30 and TRBJ1-2; a weak D match, TRBD1 (5 bases). This CDR3 comprises 13 residues. Germline CDR1 GTSNPN, CDR2 SVGIG (reference sequence). The covered CDR3 bases are TGTGCCTGGAGTGTAATAGGGGCGGGGAGC. Translating it yields CAWSVIGAGS. The CDR3 in its entirety is CAWSVIGAGSYTF.